This T cell receptor beta chain was sequenced in a study of beta chain features in type 1 diabetes. Overall study findings and caveats: The study found that naive, central memory and Treg TCRB repertoires appeared more similar in patients than in healthy donors.

The authors reverse transcribed all of the isolated RNA, so sequencing captured expressed TCRB transcripts. Profiled with immunoSEQ multiplex PCR; TCRdb holds only in-frame clones, not every one. The top ten hold roughly 0.025% of the sample, which has 900,000 or so clones, roughly a sixth seen once. The germline V gene encodes CDR1 SGHNT and CDR2 YYREEE (reference sequence). Trimming shortened V by 4 bases and J by 4 bases, and 15 bases separated the two germline ends. The CDR3 is made up of 15 amino acids. Concerning this clone: Its target is unknown.

Sample: naive CD4+ T cells from blood. The clonotype originates from a woman aged 18-35 years in good health. This chain joins TRBV5-4 and TRBJ2-1; D is ambiguous. In DNA, the CDR3 is TGTGCCAGCAGCACGGAAGCTGGACGATACAATGAGCAGTTCTTC. Translating gives CASSTEAGRYNEQFF. Combining the CDR3 with reference TRBV5-4 and TRBJ2-1 gives the whole variable domain ETGVTQSPTHLIKTRGQQVTLRCSSQSGHNTVSWYQQALGQGPQFIFQYYREEENGRGNFPPRFSGLQFPNYSSELNVNALELDDSALYLCASSTEAGRYNEQFFGPGTRLTVL.